These 22 T cell receptor beta chains share one sample of origin, sequenced in a study of cytomegalovirus exposure and HLA in healthy donors. The data were produced by immunoSEQ multiplex PCR, yet TCRdb's version contains in-frame clones alone and is incomplete. Altogether fewer than 250,000 clones are present, around 80% being singletons, with the ten largest covering 11% to 15%. The sequenced material came from PBMCs. All receptors come from a woman in her twenties or thirties in good health and CMV-seropositive.

V and J are TRBV28 and TRBJ1-4; D is undetermined. CDR1 and CDR2 (germline): MDHEN, SYDVKM. The CDR3 loop spans 12 amino acids. Trimming left V 7 bases short and J 5 bases short, with 8 bases between. The CDR3 protein is CASNWGNEKLFF. In DNA form, the CDR3 reads TGTGCCAGCAATTGGGGAAATGAAAAACTGTTTTTT. Looking up the rest from reference TRBV28 and TRBJ1-4 gives the full variable domain: DVKVTQSSRYLVKRTGEKVFLECVQDMDHENMFWYRQDPGLGLRLIYFSYDVKMKEKGDIPEGYSVSREKKERFSLILESASTNQTSMYLCASNWGNEKLFFGSGTQLSVL.

The rearrangement links TRBV5-1 to TRBJ2-7; no clear D. V was trimmed by 1 base and J by 2 bases, leaving 16 bases between them. The CDR3 is 16 amino acids. Germline CDR1 reads SGHRS; CDR2 reads YFSETQ. The CDR3 DNA follows: TGCGCCAGCAGCTTGATGGCCTTGACCAACCCCTACGAGCAGTACTTC. Amino acids: CASSLMALTNPYEQYF.

The chain employs TRBV27 and TRBJ2-1; a possible D gene is TRBD2 (6 bases). The CDR3 is 13 amino acids. Germline CDR1 and CDR2: MNHEY and SMNVEV (reference sequence). With 4 bases removed from V and 8 bases from J, the gap between germline ends came to 12 bases. CDR3 DNA sequence: TGTGCCAGCAGTTATAGCGGTTGGTATGAGCAGTTCTTC. Translating it yields CASSYSGWYEQFF.

The chain links TRBV11-2 to TRBJ2-1; a weak D match, TRBD2 (5 bases). The germline V gene has CDR1 SGHAT and CDR2 FQNNGV. CDR3 length equals 15 residues. Trimming pared 6 bases from V and 2 bases from J, leaving 14 bases between. The CDR3 region is CASSRGLGTYNEQFF. Here the CDR3 DNA reads TGTGCCAGCAGTCGGGGTTTGGGGACCTACAATGAGCAGTTCTTC. Filled out from reference TRBV11-2 and TRBJ2-1, the complete variable domain reads EAGVAQSPRYKIIEKRQSVAFWCNPISGHATLYWYQQILGQGPKLLIQFQNNGVVDDSQLPKDRFSAERLKGVDSTLKIQPAKLEDSAVYLCASSRGLGTYNEQFFGPGTRLTVL.

In its sample, this clone was seen many times. The chain recombines TRBV4-1 with TRBJ1-1, with D possibly matching TRBD1 (5 bases). The CDR3 loop spans 12 amino acids. CDR1 MGHRA and CDR2 YSYEKL come from the germline V gene. V lost 3 bases and J 10 bases, leaving 12 bases between the germline ends. CDR3 amino acids: CASSQGLVGAFF. In nucleotides, the CDR3 is TGCGCCAGCAGCCAGGGACTCGTTGGAGCTTTCTTT.

The chain carries TRBV14 and TRBJ2-5; D not resolved. The germline gives CDR1 SGHDN, CDR2 FVKESK. This CDR3 comprises 12 residues. The germline V and J ends were trimmed by 4 bases and 5 bases, with 8 bases remaining between them. CDR3: CASSRIRETQYF. The CDR3 DNA is TGTGCCAGCAGCCGTATTCGGGAGACCCAGTACTTC.

The genes are TRBV15 and TRBJ1-1, with a possible D match to TRBD1 (5 bases). Looked up from germline, CDR1 is LNHNV and CDR2 is YYDKDF (reference sequence). The V gene lost 1 base and the J gene lost 7 bases, with 10 bases spanning the gap. The CDR3 extends over 13 amino acids. The CDR3 nucleotides are TGTGCCACCAGCAGAGGAGAGGGGATTGAAGCTTTCTTT. This gives the protein CATSRGEGIEAFF.

The rearrangement joins TRBV9 to TRBJ2-2, with D possibly being TRBD2 (5 bases). V was cut by 3 bases and J by 5 bases, with 11 bases left in between. The germline V gene encodes CDR1 SGDLS and CDR2 YYNGEE. This CDR3 has 14 residues. CDR3: CASSARSGTGELFF. CDR3 in DNA: TGTGCCAGCAGCGCTCGCTCGGGAACCGGGGAGCTGTTTTTT.

The chain is built from TRBV2 and TRBJ1-1, with a tentative D call TRBD1 (6 bases). CDR1 and CDR2 (germline): SNHLY, FYNNEI. Trimming removed 8 bases from V and 7 bases from J, with 11 bases in between. This CDR3 is 11 amino acids long. Here the CDR3 reads CASHEGDEAFF. DNA for the CDR3: TGTGCCAGCCACGAGGGGGATGAAGCTTTCTTT.

The chain couples TRBV29-1 to TRBJ2-1, with D possibly TRBD1 on 5 matching bases. Per germline, CDR1 SQVTM and CDR2 ANQGSEA. The CDR3 length is 14 residues. V was pared by 7 bases and J by 6 bases, with 19 bases between. CDR3 DNA: TGCAGCGCTACCGGGCCTGTCCAGGGCAATGAGCAGTTCTTC. Its protein is CSATGPVQGNEQFF.

The chain uses TRBV9 and TRBJ2-1; 9 bases are a match to TRBD2. The germline V gene has CDR1 SGDLS and CDR2 YYNGEE. The trim removed 4 bases at V and 10 bases at J, leaving 15 bases unmatched. This CDR3 contains 16 residues. The CDR3 spells CASSIQAGGPVSEQFF. The CDR3 DNA follows: TGTGCCAGCAGCATCCAAGCGGGAGGCCCTGTGAGCGAGCAGTTCTTC.

Of note for this clone: One end of the junction is discordant with germline, which a read error may explain. This sequence joins TRBV7-7 and TRBJ2-2; no clear D. Germline V CDR1 and CDR2: SSHAT, FNYEAQ (reference sequence). CDR3 length: 14 amino acids. The CDR3 reads CASSPSWDTGELFF. For the CDR3, the DNA is TGTGCTAGCAGCCCCAGTTGGGATACCGGGGAGCTGTTTTTT.

This clone has just one count. This sequence joins TRBV27 and TRBJ1-5; D remains ambiguous. CDR1 MNHEY and CDR2 SMNVEV come from the germline V gene (reference sequence). V lost 5 bases, J lost 0 bases, and 8 bases lay in between. CDR3 length: 14 residues. The CDR3 sequence is CASSPGGSNQPQHF. In nucleotides, the CDR3 is TGTGCCAGCAGTCCGGGCGGTAGCAATCAGCCCCAGCATTTT.

This clone was observed a single time. The sample holds other DNA sequences that translate to the same CDR3. CDR3 sequence: CASSLGGGDQPQHF. The DNA for the CDR3 is TGCGCCAGCAGCTTAGGGGGTGGCGATCAGCCCCAGCATTTT. V usage is TRBV5-1 and J usage is TRBJ1-5, with D possibly being TRBD1 (6 bases). CDR1 is SGHRS and CDR2 is YFSETQ in the germline V gene. V shed 2 bases and J shed 5 bases, with 11 bases lying between them. The CDR3 has 14 residues.

The chain couples TRBV6-1 to TRBJ1-2; a weak D match, TRBD1 (6 bases). CDR3 length: 14 residues. Trimming removed 0 bases at V and 8 bases at J, with 13 bases between. In germline, CDR1 is MNHNS, CDR2 SASEGT. CDR3 nucleotides: TGTGCCAGCAGTGAAGCGGCGGGGGCGGGCGGCTACACCTTC. It is translated as CASSEAAGAGGYTF.

In its sample, this clone was seen a few times. The V gene is TRBV11-2, the J gene TRBJ2-7; D is possibly TRBD1 or TRBD2 (6 bases each). Per the germline V gene, CDR1 is SGHAT and CDR2 is FQNNGV. Trimming stripped 5 bases from V and 1 base from J, with 12 bases between. This CDR3 has 14 amino acids. In nucleotides, the CDR3 is TGTGCCAGCAGCCCCGGAGGGGGGTCCTACGAGCAGTACTTC. It codes for CASSPGGGSYEQYF.

This rearrangement joins TRBV4-2 to TRBJ1-5; 7 bases line up with TRBD1. CDR3 length: 16 residues. CDR1 and CDR2 (germline): LGHNA, YNFKEQ. Trimming removed 1 base from V and 3 bases from J; junction bases left unmatched: 6. CDR3 sequence reads: CASSQADRDLNQPQHF. In DNA form, the CDR3 reads TGTGCCAGCAGCCAAGCCGACAGGGACCTCAATCAGCCCCAGCATTTT.

The gene calls are TRBV5-6 and TRBJ2-1, with 9 bases lining up with TRBD1. Germline values: CDR1 SGHDT, CDR2 YYEEEE. This CDR3 contains 14 residues. Trimming cost V 4 bases and J 10 bases; bases outside gene matches: 9. The CDR3 DNA is TGTGCCAGCAGCCGGGGACAGGGTGTTTTGGAGCAGTTCTTC. Encoded protein: CASSRGQGVLEQFF.

The rearrangement links TRBV7-8 to TRBJ2-5; 13 positions match TRBD2. V was clipped by 3 bases and J by 6 bases; unmatched bases: 13. The germline gives CDR1 SGHVS, CDR2 FQNEAQ. The CDR3 is made up of 18 amino acids. The CDR3 here is CASSFTTPGLAGSKTQYF. CDR3 DNA: TGTGCCAGCAGCTTCACTACTCCGGGACTAGCGGGATCTAAGACCCAGTACTTC.

The chain recombines TRBV5-1 with TRBJ2-1; D remains ambiguous. With 0 bases removed from V and 0 bases from J, the gap between germline ends came to 13 bases. Germline CDR1 SGHRS, CDR2 YFSETQ. CDR3 size: 17 residues. The CDR3: CASSLGGSQSSYNEQFF. CDR3 in DNA: TGCGCCAGCAGCTTGGGGGGTTCCCAGAGCTCCTACAATGAGCAGTTCTTC.

The rearrangement joins TRBV4-3 to TRBJ2-3, with D possibly matching TRBD2 (5 bases). Trimming shortened V by 0 bases and J by 0 bases, and 16 bases separated the two germline ends. Germline lookup yields CDR1 LGHNA and CDR2 YSLEER. This CDR3 has 18 residues. CDR3: CASSQDRLQAASTDTQYF. The CDR3 DNA reads TGCGCCAGCAGCCAAGACCGACTTCAAGCGGCTAGCACAGATACGCAGTATTTT.

The chain joins TRBV6-5 to TRBJ1-3; D may be TRBD1 (6 bases). The germline CDR1 and CDR2 sequences are MNHEY and SVGAGI. The germline V and J ends were trimmed by 7 bases and 3 bases, with 13 bases remaining between them. CDR3 size: 14 residues. The CDR3 region has the DNA TGTGCCAGCACGGTGGGGGGCTTTGGAAACACCATATATTTT. It codes for CASTVGGFGNTIYF.